A selection of T cell receptor beta chains follows, all from one sample in a study of monozygotic twins with inflammatory bowel disease. TCRdb reprocessed the 5' RACE reads, with one entry per CDR3 protein and no DNA. This sample contains 150,000 to 200,000 distinct CDR3 sequences. Source material: blood. These receptors all stem from a human donor with ulcerative colitis or Crohn's disease, or a healthy co-twin of an affected twin (not recorded which). Each CDR3 is given with its conserved first and last residue.

j_call v_call cdr3_aa
TRBJ1-2 TRBV12-3/TRBV12-4 CASSVRGKNYGYTF
TRBJ1-1 TRBV18 CASSPGASLMNTEAFF
TRBJ1-6 TRBV5-1 CASSFRGSSPLHF
TRBJ2-7 TRBV20-1 CSAPTSPLYEQYF
TRBJ2-1 TRBV7-2 CASSLAGSGGSSYNEQFF
TRBJ2-2 TRBV20-1 CSARVAAGGANTGELFF
TRBJ2-1 TRBV3-1 CASSQELARPYNEQFF
TRBJ2-3 TRBV5-1 CASRLMPSTDTQYF
TRBJ1-1 TRBV2 CASRQGENTEAFF
TRBJ1-5 TRBV3-1 CASSPGTGGLGNQPQHF
TRBJ2-3 TRBV5-1 CASSLLLGQGSLRRTDTQYF
TRBJ2-5 TRBV7-9 CASRTSLQETQYF
TRBJ2-1 TRBV5-5 CASSPDGRPYNEQFF
TRBJ2-6 TRBV27 CASRELAGVGANVLTF
TRBJ2-5 TRBV6-1 CASTGTSGRLGETQYF
TRBJ2-3 TRBV5-4 CAPGDRGIDTQYF
TRBJ2-2 TRBV5-1 CASRRQGTGELFF
TRBJ2-7 TRBV7-2 CASSSSTGYEQYF
TRBJ1-5 TRBV7-8 CASSSRTDSNQPQHF
TRBJ1-4 TRBV28 CASRAGTGKEKLFF
TRBJ1-2 TRBV12-3/TRBV12-4 CASRFSGTEDGYTF
TRBJ1-5 TRBV6-5 CASGPVDYQPQHF
TRBJ2-3 TRBV5-1 CASSPILAGQVNTQYF
TRBJ1-1 TRBV5-5 CASSWGQANTEAFF
TRBJ2-2 TRBV7-3 CASSLGMGPGTGELFF
TRBJ2-4 TRBV7-8 CASSLEAGLGVAKNIQYF
TRBJ1-4 TRBV11-1 CASSLRTGRGLSNEKLFF
TRBJ2-7 TRBV27 CASRKIRGEQYF
TRBJ2-7 TRBV10-3 CAISPTGGVFYEQYF
TRBJ2-1 TRBV29-1 CSGAGTGVLNEQFF
TRBJ2-2 TRBV18 CASSPPRSGGELFF
TRBJ2-6 TRBV18 CASSPIIAGARSGANVLTF
TRBJ2-3 TRBV18 CASSVDSTDTQYF
TRBJ1-2 TRBV7-2 CASTRAAYGYTF
TRBJ2-5 TRBV7-6 CASSSAGVDQETQYF
TRBJ1-5 TRBV6-2/TRBV6-3 CASTGTALNQPQHF
TRBJ1-1 TRBV6-6 CASSYSEVTEAFF
TRBJ1-5 TRBV27 CASSTGQGSNQPQHF
TRBJ2-2 TRBV5-1 CASSLAGANTGELFF
TRBJ2-2 TRBV5-1 CASSSQGSGELFF
TRBJ1-3 TRBV12-3/TRBV12-4 CASSLGQDGNTIYF
TRBJ2-7 TRBV7-9 CASSTPGGDEQYF
TRBJ1-6 TRBV12-3/TRBV12-4 CASSPGESQLSPLHF
TRBJ1-1 TRBV4-2 CASGSRGDTEAFF
TRBJ1-2 TRBV6-6 CASIDSNYGYTF
TRBJ1-5 TRBV5-1 CASSLETGGNQPQHF
TRBJ2-3 TRBV7-3 CASSIAGPQDTQYF
TRBJ2-3 TRBV10-3 CAISALGLAGSDTQYF
TRBJ2-7 TRBV12-3/TRBV12-4 CASSPYPALHEQYF
TRBJ1-3 TRBV13 CASSPRGGRSGNTIYF
TRBJ1-5 TRBV10-3 CALSQERDQPQHF
TRBJ2-2 TRBV20-1 CSAREVTSAGELFF
TRBJ2-2 TRBV5-4 CASSLQLADTGELFF
TRBJ2-3 TRBV5-1 CASSLPGLGTDTQYF
TRBJ1-1 TRBV15 CATSRARATSTEAFF
TRBJ2-5 TRBV4-2 CASSQERGGQETQYF
TRBJ2-2 TRBV20-1 CSARTANTGELFF